This TCR beta chain is from a study of molecular identifiers for immune sequencing clone quantification. Ten or more counts support this clonotype. TCRdb itself ran the PCR reads through MiXCR, one entry per CDR3 protein. The data show 400,000 to 600,000 distinct CDR3 sequences, about a fifth seen once. Sequencing was carried out using naive CD8+ T cells from blood, with Jurkat cell RNA spiked in. Subset meaning: FACS-sorted CD8+CD4-CCR7+CD45RA+ naive T cells. The receptor comes from a human donor in good health. Some libraries in this study had Jurkat cell RNA spiked in.

The CDR3 loop reads CASSYSTGAAEKLFF. CDR3 sequence (DNA): TGTGCCAGCAGTTACTCGACAGGGGCGGCTGAAAAACTGTTTTTT. The chain links TRBV6-5 to TRBJ1-4; 8 nucleotides agree with TRBD1. Trimming took 0 bases from V and 7 from J; bases not matched to a gene: 4. The CDR3 is 15 amino acids. Germline V gene lookup returns CDR1 MNHEY and CDR2 SVGAGI.